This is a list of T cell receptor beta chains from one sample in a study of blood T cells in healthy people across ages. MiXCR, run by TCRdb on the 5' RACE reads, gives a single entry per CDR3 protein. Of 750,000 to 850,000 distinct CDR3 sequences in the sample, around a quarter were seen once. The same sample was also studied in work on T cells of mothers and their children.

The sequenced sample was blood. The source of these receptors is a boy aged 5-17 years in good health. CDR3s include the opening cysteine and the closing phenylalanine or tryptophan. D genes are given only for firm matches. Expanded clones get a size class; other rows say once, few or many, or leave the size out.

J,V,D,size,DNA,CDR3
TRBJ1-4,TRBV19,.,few,TGTGCCAGTAGGGGCAGGGGCGCGGAAAAACTGTTTTTT,CASRGRGAEKLFF
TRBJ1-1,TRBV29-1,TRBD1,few,TGCAGCGCCTCGACAGGGGGCGAAACTGAAGCTTTCTTT,CSASTGGETEAFF
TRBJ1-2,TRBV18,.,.,TGTGCCAGCTCACCGTTGGGGGCTAACTATGGCTACACCTTC,CASSPLGANYGYTF
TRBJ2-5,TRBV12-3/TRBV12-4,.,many,TGTGCCAGCAGACTCGGGGGCGAGACCCAGTACTTC,CASRLGGETQYF
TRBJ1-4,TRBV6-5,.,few,TGTGCCAGCAGTTACGACCTATCGGACGGAAGAGCTAATGAAAAACTGTTTTTT,CASSYDLSDGRANEKLFF
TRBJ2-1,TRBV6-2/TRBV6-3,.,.,TGTGCCAGCAGTTACTCAAACCCTGAGCAGTTCTTC,CASSYSNPEQFF
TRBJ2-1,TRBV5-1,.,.,TGCGCCAGCAGCTTGGGGGGGGCGCTAAGCTCCTACAATGAGCAGTTCTTC,CASSLGGALSSYNEQFF
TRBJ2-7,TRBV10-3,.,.,TGTGCCATCAGTGAGTCGGACGAGCAGTACTTC,CAISESDEQYF
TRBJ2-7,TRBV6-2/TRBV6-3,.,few,TGTGCCAGCAGTTACTTTTCCTACGAGCAGTACTTC,CASSYFSYEQYF
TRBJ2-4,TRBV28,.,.,TGTGCCAGCAGCTCTACTGAGACAGTAAACATTCAGTACTTC,CASSSTETVNIQYF
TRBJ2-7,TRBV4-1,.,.,TGCGCCAGCAGCCAAGATCAGAGACTTTCAATTTCCGAGCAGTACTTC,CASSQDQRLSISEQYF
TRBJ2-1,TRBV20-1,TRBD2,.,TGCAGTGCTAGGTCCCAGCGGGGTAGACTCTCCTACAATGAGCAGTTCTTC,CSARSQRGRLSYNEQFF
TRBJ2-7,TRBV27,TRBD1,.,TGTGCCAGCAGTTTCAGGGGGCGTGAGCAGTACTTC,CASSFRGREQYF
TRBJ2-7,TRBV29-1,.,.,TGCAGCGTCCTCAGCCGGGCCTACGAGCAGTACTTC,CSVLSRAYEQYF
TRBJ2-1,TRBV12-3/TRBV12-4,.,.,TGTGCCAGCAGTTTTATGGGGGGGCGCAGGTCCTACAATGAGCAGTTCTTC,CASSFMGGRRSYNEQFF
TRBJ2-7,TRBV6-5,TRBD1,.,TGTGCCAGCAGTAGGGACAGGGCCTCGTTCGACGAGCAGTACTTC,CASSRDRASFDEQYF
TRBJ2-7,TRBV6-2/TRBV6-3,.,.,TGTGCCCGTCTAACCCCAACGCCGGAAGGAGGTGATTGGTACTACGAGCAGTACTTC,CARLTPTPEGGDWYYEQYF
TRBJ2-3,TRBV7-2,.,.,TGTGCCAGCAGCTTAGTTGTCGGGTGGGGGACGGGCACAGATACGCAGTATTTT,CASSLVVGWGTGTDTQYF
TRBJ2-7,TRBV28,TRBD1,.,TGTGCCAGCAGTAGCCTGGGGGACAGCTCCTACGAGCAGTACTTC,CASSSLGDSSYEQYF
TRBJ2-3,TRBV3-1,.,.,TGTGCCAGCAGCCAGGACACAGATACGCAGTATTTT,CASSQDTDTQYF
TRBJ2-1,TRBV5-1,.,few,TGCGCCAGCAGCTTCGAGGGGGGGCAGTTCTTC,CASSFEGGQFF
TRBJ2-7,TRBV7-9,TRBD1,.,TGTGCCAGCAGCGATTCCGGACAGGGGACGTACGAGCAGTACTTC,CASSDSGQGTYEQYF
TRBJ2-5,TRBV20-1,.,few,TGCAGTGCTAGAGGGGCCTTCGAGGGGGTCCAAGAGACCCAGTACTTC,CSARGAFEGVQETQYF
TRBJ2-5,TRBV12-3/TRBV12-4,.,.,TGTGCCAGCAGTAGAACAGGGCTCGACTGGACTCAAGAGACCCAGTACTTC,CASSRTGLDWTQETQYF
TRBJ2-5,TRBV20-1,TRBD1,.,TGCAGTGCTAGAGTATTCAGGACAGGGGTCCGGGAGACCCAGTACTTC,CSARVFRTGVRETQYF
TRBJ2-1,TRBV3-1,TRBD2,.,TGTGCCAGCAGCCCCGGGGGCCTAGCGGGAGAGAATGAGCAGTTCTTC,CASSPGGLAGENEQFF
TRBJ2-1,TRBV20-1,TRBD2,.,TGCAGTGCTAGGCGGGAGCGGGGTGAAAGCAATGAGCAGTTCTTC,CSARRERGESNEQFF
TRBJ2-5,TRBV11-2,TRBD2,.,TGTGCCAGCAGCTACTACCCTAGCGGAGCAGTTGAGGGAGAGACCCAGTACTTC,CASSYYPSGAVEGETQYF
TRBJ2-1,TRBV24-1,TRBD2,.,TGTGCCACCAGTGTTGGGACTAGCTCCAATGAGCAGTTCTTC,CATSVGTSSNEQFF